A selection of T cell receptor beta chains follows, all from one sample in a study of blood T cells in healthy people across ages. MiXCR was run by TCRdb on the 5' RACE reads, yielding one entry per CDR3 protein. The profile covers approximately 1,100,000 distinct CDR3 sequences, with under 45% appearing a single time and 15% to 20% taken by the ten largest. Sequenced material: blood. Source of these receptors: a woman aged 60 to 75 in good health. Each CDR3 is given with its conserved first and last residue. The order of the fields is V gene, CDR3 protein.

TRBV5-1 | CASSLVASGTYEQYF
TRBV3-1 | CASSQDVVSEQFF
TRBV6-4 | CASSPGTGQNEQFF
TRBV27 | CASSPGTSGYTQYF
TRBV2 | CASRAGTGENIQYF
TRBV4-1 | CASSQGTGERETQYF
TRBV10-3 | CAISGGRGTMNTGELFF
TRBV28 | CASRTPSSSYEQYF
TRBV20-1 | CSAGGISSGGGQETQYF
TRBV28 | CASSPRRGSYNEQFF
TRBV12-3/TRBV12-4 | CASRMTGTDVNEQFF
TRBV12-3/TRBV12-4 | CASSVGGGNNEQFF
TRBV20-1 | CSARSRDKPPYEQYF
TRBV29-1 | CSVPGQGTSYGYTF
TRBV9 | CASSVETGTSTDTQYF
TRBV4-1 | CASSQGYYYEQYF
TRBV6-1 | CASSELAREQYF
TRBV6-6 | CASSYGGQGVEKLFF
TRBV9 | CASSVVTGGEGEAFF
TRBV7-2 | CASSPRQGRKDTQYF
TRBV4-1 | CASRGTGVNEQFF
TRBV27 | CASSKLGAADTLYF
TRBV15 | CATSRGTSGRYEQYF
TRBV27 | CASGPSGRSGHNEQFF
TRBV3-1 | CASSPSFRENTEAFF
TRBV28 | CASSPLYWAGHQPQHF
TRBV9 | CASSDFPSGGSETQYF
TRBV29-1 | CSVDTEDQETQYF
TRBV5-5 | CASSSLAGGWGTGELFF
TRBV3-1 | CASRPYRTVEETQYF
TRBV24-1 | CATSDAANEQFF
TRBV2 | CASRTGPNQPQHF
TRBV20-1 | CSARFVSYEQYF
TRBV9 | CASSVWAGMTDTQYF
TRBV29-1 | CSARGAGVNEQFF
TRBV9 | CASSVSVGTSGTSSYNEQFF
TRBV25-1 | CASSDLAGPPGANVLTF
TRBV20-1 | CSATRNLAAHTDTQYF
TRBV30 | CAWGILQANYGYTF
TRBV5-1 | CASSSAGTRSSYEQYF
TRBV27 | CASRTLEGVPNEQFF
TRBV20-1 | CSASRGTSSQETQYF
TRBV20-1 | CSARDPGAISNQPQHF
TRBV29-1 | CSVPRALGTEQFF
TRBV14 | CASSHLGLTYEQYF
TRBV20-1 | CSAPDFPVAKNIQYF
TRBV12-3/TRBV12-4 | CASSRGQGLNTEAFF
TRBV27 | CASSFTQAYGYTF
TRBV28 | CASRPRTGSNYGYTF
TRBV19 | CASSIPGVGKTQYF
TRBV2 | CASSEMEGGRMNEQYF
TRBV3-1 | CASSQDGAVVRDTQYF